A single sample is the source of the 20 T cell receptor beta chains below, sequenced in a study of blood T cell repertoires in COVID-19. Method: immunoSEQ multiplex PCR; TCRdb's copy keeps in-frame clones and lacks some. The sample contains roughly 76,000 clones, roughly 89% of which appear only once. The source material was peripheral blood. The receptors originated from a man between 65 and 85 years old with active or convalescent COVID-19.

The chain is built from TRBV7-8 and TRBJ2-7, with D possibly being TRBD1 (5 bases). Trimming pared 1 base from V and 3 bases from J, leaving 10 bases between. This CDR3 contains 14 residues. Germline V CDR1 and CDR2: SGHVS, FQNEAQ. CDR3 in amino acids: CASSLGGSIYEQYF. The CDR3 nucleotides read TGTGCCAGCAGCTTAGGGGGCTCAATCTACGAGCAGTACTTC.

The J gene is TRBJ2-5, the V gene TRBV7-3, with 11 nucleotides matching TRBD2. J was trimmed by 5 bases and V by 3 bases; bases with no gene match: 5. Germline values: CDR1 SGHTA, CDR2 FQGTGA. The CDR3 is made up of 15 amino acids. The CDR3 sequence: CASSLTSGVDETQYF. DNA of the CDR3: TGTGCCAGCAGCTTGACTAGCGGGGTTGATGAGACCCAGTACTTC.

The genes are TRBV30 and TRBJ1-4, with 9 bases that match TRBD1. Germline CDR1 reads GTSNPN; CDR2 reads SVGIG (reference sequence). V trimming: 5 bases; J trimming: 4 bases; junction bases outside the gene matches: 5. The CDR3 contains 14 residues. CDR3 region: CAWDRGDGNEKLFF. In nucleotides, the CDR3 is TGTGCCTGGGACAGGGGGGACGGTAATGAAAAACTGTTTTTT.

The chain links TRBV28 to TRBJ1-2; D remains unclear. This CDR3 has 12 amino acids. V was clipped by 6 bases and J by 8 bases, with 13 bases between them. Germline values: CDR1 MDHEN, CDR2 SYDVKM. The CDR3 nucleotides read TGTGCCAGCAGCCTCCTCCCGGGGGGCTACACCTTC. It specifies CASSLLPGGYTF.

CDR3 sequence (DNA): TGTGCCAGCAGCTACAAACCGGGGGGATCTGGAAACACCATATATTTT. Translation: CASSYKPGGSGNTIYF. The chain carries TRBV3-1 (or the pseudogene TRBV3-2) and TRBJ1-3; TRBD1 might be the D (5 bases). Per the germline V gene, CDR1 is LGHDT and CDR2 is YNNKEL (reference sequence). Trimming stripped 5 bases from V and 1 base from J, with 15 bases between. CDR3 length: 16 residues.

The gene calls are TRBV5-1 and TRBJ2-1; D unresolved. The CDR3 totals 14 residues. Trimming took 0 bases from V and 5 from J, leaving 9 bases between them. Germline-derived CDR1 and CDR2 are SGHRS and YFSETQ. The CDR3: CASSLARSDNEQFF. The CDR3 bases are TGCGCCAGCAGCTTGGCACGGTCCGACAATGAGCAGTTCTTC. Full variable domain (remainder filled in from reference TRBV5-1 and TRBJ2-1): KAGVTQTPRYLIKTRGQQVTLSCSPISGHRSVSWYQQTPGQGLQFLFEYFSETQRNKGNFPGRFSGRQFSNSRSEMNVSTLELGDSALYLCASSLARSDNEQFFGPGTRLTVL.

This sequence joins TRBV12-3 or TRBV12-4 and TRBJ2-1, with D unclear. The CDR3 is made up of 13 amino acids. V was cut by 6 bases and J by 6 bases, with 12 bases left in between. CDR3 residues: CASSLGSRNEQFF. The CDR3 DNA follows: TGTGCCAGCAGCCTCGGTAGCCGCAATGAGCAGTTCTTC.

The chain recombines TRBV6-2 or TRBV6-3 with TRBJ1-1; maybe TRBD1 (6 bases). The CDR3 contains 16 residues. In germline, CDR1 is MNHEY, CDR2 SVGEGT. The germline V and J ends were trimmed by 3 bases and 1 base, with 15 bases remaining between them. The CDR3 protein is CASSYPLGQPNTEAFF. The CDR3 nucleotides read TGTGCCAGCAGTTATCCCCTCGGACAGCCGAACACTGAAGCTTTCTTT.

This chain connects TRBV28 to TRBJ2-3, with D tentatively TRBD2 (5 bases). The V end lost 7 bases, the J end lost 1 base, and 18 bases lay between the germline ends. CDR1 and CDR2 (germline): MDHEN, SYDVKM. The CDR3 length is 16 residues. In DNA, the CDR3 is TGTGCCAGCACCCCTCCCGGAGGTCTCCGCACAGATACGCAGTATTTT. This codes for CASTPPGGLRTDTQYF.

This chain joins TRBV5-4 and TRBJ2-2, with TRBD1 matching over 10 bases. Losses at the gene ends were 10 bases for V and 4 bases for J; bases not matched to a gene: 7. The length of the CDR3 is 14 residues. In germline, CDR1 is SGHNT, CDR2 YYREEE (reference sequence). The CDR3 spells CASQGQGSTGELFF. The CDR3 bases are TGTGCCTCTCAGGGACAGGGGAGCACCGGGGAGCTGTTTTTT.

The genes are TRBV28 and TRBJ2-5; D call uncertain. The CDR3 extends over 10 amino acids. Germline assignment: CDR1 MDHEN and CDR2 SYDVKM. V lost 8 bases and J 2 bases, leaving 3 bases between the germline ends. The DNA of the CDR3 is TGTGCCAGCCAGCAAGAGACCCAGTACTTC. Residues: CASQQETQYF.

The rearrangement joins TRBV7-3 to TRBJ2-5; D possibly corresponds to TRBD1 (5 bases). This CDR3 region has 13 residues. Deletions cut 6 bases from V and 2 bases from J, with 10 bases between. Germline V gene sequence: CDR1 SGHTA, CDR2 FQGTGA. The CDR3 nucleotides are TGTGCCAGCAGTTTGACAGCACAAGAGACCCAGTACTTC. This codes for CASSLTAQETQYF. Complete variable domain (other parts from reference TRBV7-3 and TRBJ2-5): GAGVSQTPSNKVTEKGKYVELRCDPISGHTALYWYRQSLGQGPEFLIYFQGTGAADDSGLPNDRFFAVRPEGSVSTLKIQRTERGDSAVYLCASSLTAQETQYFGPGTRLLVL.

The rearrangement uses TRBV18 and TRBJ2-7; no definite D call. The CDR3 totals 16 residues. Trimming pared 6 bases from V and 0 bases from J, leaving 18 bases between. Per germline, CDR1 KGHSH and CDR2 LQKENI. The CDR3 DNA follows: TGTGCCAGCTCGCCCTCAGCTAGGAACCCCTCCTACGAGCAGTACTTC. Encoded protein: CASSPSARNPSYEQYF.

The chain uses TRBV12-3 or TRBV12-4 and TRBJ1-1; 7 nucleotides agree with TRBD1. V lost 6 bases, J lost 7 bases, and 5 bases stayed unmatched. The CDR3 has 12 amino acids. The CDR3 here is CASRGRDSEAFF. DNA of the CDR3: TGTGCCAGCAGGGGAAGGGACAGTGAAGCTTTCTTT.

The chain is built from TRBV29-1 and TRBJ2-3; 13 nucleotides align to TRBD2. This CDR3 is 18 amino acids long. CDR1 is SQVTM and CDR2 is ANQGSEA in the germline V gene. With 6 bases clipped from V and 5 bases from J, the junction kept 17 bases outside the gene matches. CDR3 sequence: CSVQRGLAGVGHVDTQYF. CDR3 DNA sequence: TGCAGCGTCCAACGTGGACTAGCGGGAGTAGGTCATGTAGATACGCAGTATTTT.

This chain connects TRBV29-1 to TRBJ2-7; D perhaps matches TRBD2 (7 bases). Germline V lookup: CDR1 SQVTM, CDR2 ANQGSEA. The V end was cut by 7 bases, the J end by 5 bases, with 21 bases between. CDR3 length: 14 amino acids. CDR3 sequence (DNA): TGCAGCGCCATGAGGGGGGGACTCGCTGACGAGCAGTACTTC. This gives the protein CSAMRGGLADEQYF.

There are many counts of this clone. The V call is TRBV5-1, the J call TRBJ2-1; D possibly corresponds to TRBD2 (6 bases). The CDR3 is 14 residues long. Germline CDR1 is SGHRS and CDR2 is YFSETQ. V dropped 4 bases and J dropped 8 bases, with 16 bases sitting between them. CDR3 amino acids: CASSLNAGMDEQFF. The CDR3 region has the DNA TGCGCCAGCAGCCTTAATGCGGGGATGGATGAGCAGTTCTTC.

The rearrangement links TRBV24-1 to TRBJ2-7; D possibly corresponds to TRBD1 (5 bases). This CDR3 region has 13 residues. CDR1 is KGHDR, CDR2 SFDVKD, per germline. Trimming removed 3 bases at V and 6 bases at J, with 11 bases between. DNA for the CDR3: TGTGCCACCAGTGATCACTTTCAGGGCGAGCAGTACTTC. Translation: CATSDHFQGEQYF.

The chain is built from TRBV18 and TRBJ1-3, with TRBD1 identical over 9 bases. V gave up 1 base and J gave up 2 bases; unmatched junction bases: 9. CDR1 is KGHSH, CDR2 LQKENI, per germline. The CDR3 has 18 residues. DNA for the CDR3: TGTGCCAGCTCACCACAGGGGGACAGGGTCTTCCCTGGAAACACCATATATTTT. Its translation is CASSPQGDRVFPGNTIYF.

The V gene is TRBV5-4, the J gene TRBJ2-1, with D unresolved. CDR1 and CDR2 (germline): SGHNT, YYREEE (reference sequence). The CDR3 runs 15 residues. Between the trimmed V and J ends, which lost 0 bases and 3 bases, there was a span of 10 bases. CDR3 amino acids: CASSLGGTFYNEQFF. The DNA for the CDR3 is TGTGCCAGCAGCTTGGGAGGTACCTTCTACAATGAGCAGTTCTTC.